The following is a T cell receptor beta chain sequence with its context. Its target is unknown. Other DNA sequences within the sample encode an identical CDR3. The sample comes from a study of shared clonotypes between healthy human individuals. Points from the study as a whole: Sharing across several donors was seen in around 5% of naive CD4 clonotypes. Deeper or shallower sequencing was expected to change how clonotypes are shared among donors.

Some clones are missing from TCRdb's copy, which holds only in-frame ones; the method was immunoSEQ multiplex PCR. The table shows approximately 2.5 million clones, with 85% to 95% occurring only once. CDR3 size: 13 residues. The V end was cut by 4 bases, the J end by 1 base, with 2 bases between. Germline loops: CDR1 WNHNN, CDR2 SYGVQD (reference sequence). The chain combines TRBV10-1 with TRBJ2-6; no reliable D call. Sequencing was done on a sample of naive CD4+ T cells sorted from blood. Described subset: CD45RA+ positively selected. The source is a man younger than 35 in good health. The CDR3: CASSASGANVLTF. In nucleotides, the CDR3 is TGCGCCAGCAGTGCGTCTGGGGCCAACGTCCTGACTTTC.